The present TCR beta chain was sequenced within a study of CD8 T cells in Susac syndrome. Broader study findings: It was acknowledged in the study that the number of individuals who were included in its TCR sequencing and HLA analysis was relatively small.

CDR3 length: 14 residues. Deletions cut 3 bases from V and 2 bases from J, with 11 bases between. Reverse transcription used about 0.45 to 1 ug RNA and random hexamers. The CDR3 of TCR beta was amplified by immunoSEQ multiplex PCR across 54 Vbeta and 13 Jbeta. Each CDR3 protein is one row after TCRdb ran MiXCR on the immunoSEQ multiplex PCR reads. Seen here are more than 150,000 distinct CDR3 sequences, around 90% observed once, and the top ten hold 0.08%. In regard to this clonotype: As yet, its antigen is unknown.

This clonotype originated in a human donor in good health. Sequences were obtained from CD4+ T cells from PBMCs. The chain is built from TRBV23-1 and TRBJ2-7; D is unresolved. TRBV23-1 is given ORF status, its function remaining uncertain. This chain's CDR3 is CASSHPRPTYEQYF. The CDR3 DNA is TGCGCCAGCAGTCACCCTAGACCAACCTACGAGCAGTACTTC.